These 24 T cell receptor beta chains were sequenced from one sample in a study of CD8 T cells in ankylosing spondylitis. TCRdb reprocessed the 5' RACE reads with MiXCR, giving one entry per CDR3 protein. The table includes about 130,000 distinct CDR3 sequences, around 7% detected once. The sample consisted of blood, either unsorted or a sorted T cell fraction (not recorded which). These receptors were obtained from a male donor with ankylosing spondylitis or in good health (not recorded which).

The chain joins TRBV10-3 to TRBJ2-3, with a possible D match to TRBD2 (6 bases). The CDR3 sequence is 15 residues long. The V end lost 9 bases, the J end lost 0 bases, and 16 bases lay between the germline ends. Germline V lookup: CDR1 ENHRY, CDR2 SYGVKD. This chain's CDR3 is CAMAQISGSTDTQYF. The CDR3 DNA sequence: TGTGCCATGGCCCAGATTAGCGGCAGCACAGATACGCAGTATTTT.

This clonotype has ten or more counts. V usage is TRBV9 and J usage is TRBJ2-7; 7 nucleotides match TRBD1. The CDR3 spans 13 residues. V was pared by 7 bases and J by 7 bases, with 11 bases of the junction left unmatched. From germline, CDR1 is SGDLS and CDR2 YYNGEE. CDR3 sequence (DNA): TGTGCCAGCGCTGCTCTGGCAGGGGGAGAGCAGTACTTC. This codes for CASAALAGGEQYF.

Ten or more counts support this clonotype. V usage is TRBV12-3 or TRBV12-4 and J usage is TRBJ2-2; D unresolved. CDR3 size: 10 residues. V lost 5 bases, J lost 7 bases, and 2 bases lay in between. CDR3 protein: CASSHGELFF. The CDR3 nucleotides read TGTGCCAGCAGTCACGGGGAGCTGTTTTTT.

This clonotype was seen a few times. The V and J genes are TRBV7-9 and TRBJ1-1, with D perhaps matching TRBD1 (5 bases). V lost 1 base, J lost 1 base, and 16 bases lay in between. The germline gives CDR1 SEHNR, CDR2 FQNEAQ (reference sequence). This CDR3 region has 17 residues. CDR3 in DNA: TGTGCCAGCAGCTTAGGACCCAGGGCAGCATCGAACACTGAAGCTTTCTTT. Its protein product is CASSLGPRAASNTEAFF.

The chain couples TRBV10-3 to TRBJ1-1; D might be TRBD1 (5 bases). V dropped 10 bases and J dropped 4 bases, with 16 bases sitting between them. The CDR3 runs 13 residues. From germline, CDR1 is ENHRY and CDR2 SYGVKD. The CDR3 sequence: CANRGEGSTEAFF. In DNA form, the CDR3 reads TGTGCCAACCGGGGGGAAGGGAGCACTGAAGCTTTCTTT.

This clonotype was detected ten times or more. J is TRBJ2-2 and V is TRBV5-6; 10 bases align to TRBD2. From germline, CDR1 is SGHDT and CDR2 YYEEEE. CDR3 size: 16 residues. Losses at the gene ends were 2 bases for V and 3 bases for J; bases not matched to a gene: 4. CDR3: CASSFLLAGDTGELFF. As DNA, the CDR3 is TGTGCCAGCAGCTTCTTGCTAGCGGGAGACACCGGGGAGCTGTTTTTT.

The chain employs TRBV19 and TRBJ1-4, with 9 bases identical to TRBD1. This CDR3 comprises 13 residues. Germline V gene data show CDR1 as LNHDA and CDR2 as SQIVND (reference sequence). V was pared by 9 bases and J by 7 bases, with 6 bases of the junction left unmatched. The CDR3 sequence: CASRDRAAEKLFF. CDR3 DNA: TGTGCCAGCAGGGACAGGGCGGCTGAAAAACTGTTTTTT.

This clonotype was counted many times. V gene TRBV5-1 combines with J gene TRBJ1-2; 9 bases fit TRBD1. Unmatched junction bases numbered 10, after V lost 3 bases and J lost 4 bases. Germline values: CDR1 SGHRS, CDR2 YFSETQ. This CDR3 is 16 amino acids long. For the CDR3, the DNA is TGCGCCAGCAGCTCCGGGACAGGGTTGGCGGGCTATGGCTACACCTTC. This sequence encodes CASSSGTGLAGYGYTF.

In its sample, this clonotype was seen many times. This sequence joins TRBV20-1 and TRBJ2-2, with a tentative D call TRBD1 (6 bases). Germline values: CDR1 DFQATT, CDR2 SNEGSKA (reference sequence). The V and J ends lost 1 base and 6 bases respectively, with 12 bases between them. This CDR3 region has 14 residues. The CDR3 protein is CSARGHRDAGELFF. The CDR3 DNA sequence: TGCAGTGCTAGAGGTCACAGGGACGCCGGGGAGCTGTTTTTT.

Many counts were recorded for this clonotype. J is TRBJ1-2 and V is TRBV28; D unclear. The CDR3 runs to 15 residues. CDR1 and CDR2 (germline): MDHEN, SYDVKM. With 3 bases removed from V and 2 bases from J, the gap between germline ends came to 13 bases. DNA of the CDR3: TGTGCCAGCAGTTTTCAGTCCGCACGGAACTATGGCTACACCTTC. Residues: CASSFQSARNYGYTF.

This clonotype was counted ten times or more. The chain's CDR3 is CASSLEIGGYEQYF. In DNA form, the CDR3 reads TGCGCCAGCAGCTTGGAGATAGGGGGCTACGAGCAGTACTTC. The chain carries TRBV5-1 and TRBJ2-7, with D possibly being TRBD1 (6 bases). CDR1 is SGHRS, CDR2 YFSETQ, per germline. This CDR3 is 14 amino acids long. Deletions cut 0 bases from V and 3 bases from J, with 10 bases between.

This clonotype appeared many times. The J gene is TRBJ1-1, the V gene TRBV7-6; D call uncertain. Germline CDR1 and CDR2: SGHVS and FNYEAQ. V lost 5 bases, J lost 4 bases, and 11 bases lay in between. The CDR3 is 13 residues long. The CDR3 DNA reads TGTGCCAGCAGCGCTAGTTGGGGCACTGAAGCTTTCTTT. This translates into CASSASWGTEAFF.

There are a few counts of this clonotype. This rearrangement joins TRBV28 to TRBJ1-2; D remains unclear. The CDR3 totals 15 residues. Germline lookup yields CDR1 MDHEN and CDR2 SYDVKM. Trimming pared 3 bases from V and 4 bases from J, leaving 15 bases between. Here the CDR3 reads CASSFPGPRSYGYTF. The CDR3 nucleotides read TGTGCCAGCAGTTTCCCGGGCCCACGGAGCTATGGCTACACCTTC.

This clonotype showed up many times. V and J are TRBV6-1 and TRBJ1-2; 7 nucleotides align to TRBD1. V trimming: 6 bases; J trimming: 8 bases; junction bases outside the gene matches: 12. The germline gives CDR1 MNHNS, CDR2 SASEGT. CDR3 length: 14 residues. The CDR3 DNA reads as TGTGCCAGCAGGCTCCGGACAGGCACATCAGGCTACACCTTC. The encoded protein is CASRLRTGTSGYTF.

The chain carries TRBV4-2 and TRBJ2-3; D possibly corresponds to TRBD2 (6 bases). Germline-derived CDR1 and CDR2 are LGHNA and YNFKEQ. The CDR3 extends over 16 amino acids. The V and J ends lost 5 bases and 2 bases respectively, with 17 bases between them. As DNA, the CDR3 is TGTGCCAGCAGCGGCCGGGACTTCCCTACCACAGATACGCAGTATTTT. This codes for CASSGRDFPTTDTQYF.

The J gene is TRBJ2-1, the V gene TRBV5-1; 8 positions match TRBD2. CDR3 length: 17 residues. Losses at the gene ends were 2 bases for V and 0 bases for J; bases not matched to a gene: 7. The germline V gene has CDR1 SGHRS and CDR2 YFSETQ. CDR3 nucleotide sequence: TGCGCCAGCAGCTTCGGTCGACTAGCGCCCTCCTACAATGAGCAGTTCTTC. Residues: CASSFGRLAPSYNEQFF.

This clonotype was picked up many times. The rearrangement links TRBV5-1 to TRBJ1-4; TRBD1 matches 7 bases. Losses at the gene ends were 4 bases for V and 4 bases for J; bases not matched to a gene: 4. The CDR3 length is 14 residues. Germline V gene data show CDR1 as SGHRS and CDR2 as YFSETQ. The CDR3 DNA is TGCGCCAGCAGCCTAGGGACAGATAATGAAAAACTGTTTTTT. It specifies CASSLGTDNEKLFF.

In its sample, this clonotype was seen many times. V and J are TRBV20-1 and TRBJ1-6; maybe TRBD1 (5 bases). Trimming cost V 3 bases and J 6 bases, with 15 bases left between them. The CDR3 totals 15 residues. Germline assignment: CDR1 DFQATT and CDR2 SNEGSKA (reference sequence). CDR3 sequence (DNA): TGCAGTGCTAGGCGACAGCGTGTTATTAATTCACCCCTCCACTTT. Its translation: CSARRQRVINSPLHF.

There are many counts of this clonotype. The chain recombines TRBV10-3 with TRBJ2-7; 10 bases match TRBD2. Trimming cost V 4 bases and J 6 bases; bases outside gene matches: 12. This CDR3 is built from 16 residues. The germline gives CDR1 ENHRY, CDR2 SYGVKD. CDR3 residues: CAISGASGSYGLEQYF. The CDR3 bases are TGTGCCATCAGTGGGGCTAGCGGGAGTTACGGGCTCGAGCAGTACTTC.

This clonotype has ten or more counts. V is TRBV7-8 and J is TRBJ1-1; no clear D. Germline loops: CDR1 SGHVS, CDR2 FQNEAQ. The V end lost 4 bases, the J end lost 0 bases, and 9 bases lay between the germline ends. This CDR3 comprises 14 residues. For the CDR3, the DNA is TGTGCCAGCAGCTACCGAGGACTGAACACTGAAGCTTTCTTT. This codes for CASSYRGLNTEAFF.

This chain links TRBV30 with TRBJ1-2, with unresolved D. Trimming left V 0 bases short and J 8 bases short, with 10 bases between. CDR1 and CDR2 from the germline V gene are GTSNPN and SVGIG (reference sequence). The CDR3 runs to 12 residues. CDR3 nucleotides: TGTGCCTGGAGTGTAGTACAACACGGCTACACCTTC. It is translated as CAWSVVQHGYTF.

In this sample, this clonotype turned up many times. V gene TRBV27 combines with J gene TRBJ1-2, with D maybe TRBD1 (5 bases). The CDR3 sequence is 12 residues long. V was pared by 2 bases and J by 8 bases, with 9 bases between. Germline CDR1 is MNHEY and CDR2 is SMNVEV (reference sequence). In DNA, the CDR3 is TGTGCCAGCAGTTTACGGGGCCACGGCTACACCTTC. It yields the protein CASSLRGHGYTF.

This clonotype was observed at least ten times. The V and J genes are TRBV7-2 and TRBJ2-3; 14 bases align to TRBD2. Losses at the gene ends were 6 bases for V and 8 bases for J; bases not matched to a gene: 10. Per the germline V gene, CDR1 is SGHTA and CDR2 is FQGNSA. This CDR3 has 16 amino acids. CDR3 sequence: CASRAGLAGVGGTQYF. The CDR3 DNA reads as TGTGCCAGCAGAGCGGGACTAGCGGGAGTGGGCGGTACGCAGTATTTT. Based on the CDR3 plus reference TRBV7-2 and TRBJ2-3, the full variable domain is GAGVSQSPSNKVTEKGKDVELRCDPISGHTALYWYRQSLGQGLEFLIYFQGNSAPDKSGLPSDRFSAERTGGSVSTLTIQRTQQEDSAVYLCASRAGLAGVGGTQYFGPGTRLTVL.

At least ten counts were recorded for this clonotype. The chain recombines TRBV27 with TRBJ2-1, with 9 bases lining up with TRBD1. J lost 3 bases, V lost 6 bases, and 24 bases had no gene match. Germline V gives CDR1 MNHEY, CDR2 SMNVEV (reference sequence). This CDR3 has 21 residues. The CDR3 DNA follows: TGTGCCAGCAGGTCCATTTACTGGACAGGGGAAGCTCTAGGGATCTACAATGAGCAGTTCTTC. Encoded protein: CASRSIYWTGEALGIYNEQFF.